The 27 T cell receptor beta chains below were found in one sample sequenced in a study of tumor-infiltrating lymphocytes in primary liver carcinoma. TCR beta cDNA was prepared out of 500 ng total RNA by means of a constant-region primer. Modified slightly, ARM-PCR produced TCR beta libraries over three nested multiplex PCR rounds. For 10 cycles apiece, the opening two PCR rounds ran with TRBV1-TRBV30 forward primers and a C-beta reverse primer. In TCRdb, the multiplex PCR reads were re-called with MiXCR into one record per CDR3 protein. The data hold 100,000 to 150,000 distinct CDR3 sequences, with 64% observed a single time. It was from 20-30 mg of unsorted bulk tissue that RNA and DNA were co-extracted. The source material was liver tumor tissue from sampling region 3. Regarding subset: tumor region T3, left-lateral pole. The source of these receptors is a woman in her sixties with primary liver carcinoma and hepatitis B virus infection.

To note about this clonotype: This clone may be a read error of a much larger clone one base away. J is TRBJ2-7 and V is TRBV5-6, with D unresolved. From germline, CDR1 is SGHDT and CDR2 YYEEEE. CDR3 length: 13 residues. CDR3 nucleotide sequence: TGTGCCAGCAGCTTGCTTCTATCCTACGAGCAGTGCTTC. Translated, it gives CASSLLLSYEQCF.

Note on this clonotype: The conserved final phenylalanine or tryptophan is absent from the CDR3, which likely points to a read error. The V call is TRBV12-5, the J call TRBJ2-1; the D gene is possibly TRBD2 (5 bases). With the DNA end fitting TRBJ2-7 better, the J assignment may be wrong. CDR1 and CDR2 (germline): LGHNT, FRNRAP. The CDR3 is 14 amino acids. The CDR3 region is CASGPSGTYNEQYI. The CDR3 DNA reads as TGTGCTAGTGGTCCGAGCGGTACCTACAATGAGCAGTACATC.

To note about this clonotype: A read error may produce the germline difference seen at one junction end. This sequence joins TRBV6-1 and TRBJ2-3, with D hard to call. In germline, CDR1 is MNHNS, CDR2 SASEGT. The CDR3 is 13 amino acids. This chain's CDR3 is CASVDTITDAQYF. CDR3 nucleotides: TGTGCCAGCGTCGACACTATCACAGATGCGCAGTATTTT.

On this clonotype itself: The CDR3 carries no conserved terminal phenylalanine or tryptophan, so it likely arises from a read error. This chain connects TRBV10-3 to TRBJ2-7; no definite D call. The CDR3 is 11 residues long. Germline CDR1 reads ENHRY; CDR2 reads SYGVKD. The chain's CDR3 is CAIRESYEQYL. The DNA of the CDR3 is TGTGCCATCAGAGAGTCCTACGAGCAGTACCTC.

The V and J genes are TRBV12-3 or TRBV12-4 and TRBJ2-7; 10 nucleotides align to TRBD2. The CDR3 covers 17 residues. V was pared by 7 bases and J by 6 bases, with 18 bases of the junction left unmatched. CDR3 amino acids: CASTSTSGNLKPCEQYF. The CDR3, as DNA: TGTGCCAGCACATCTACTAGCGGGAATCTAAAACCCTGCGAGCAGTACTTC.

This clonotype showed up many times. The gene calls are TRBV12-3 or TRBV12-4 and TRBJ2-7; tentative D call: TRBD2 (5 bases). Between the trimmed V and J ends, which lost 5 bases and 3 bases, there was a span of 8 bases. The CDR3 is 12 residues long. The CDR3 DNA is TGTGCCAGCAGTCCCGGAGGCTACGAGCAGTACTTC. It codes for CASSPGGYEQYF.

For this clonotype: An end of the junction does not agree with germline; a read error may underlie this. The chain combines TRBV4-1 with TRBJ1-4; D unclear. The CDR3 sequence is 15 residues long. CDR1 is MGHRA and CDR2 is YSYEKL in the germline V gene. DNA of the CDR3: TGCGCCAGCAGCCAAGAGTTTCCCTCGAATGAAAGACTGTTTTTT. Encoded protein: CASSQEFPSNERLFF.

A remark on this clonotype: One junction end disagrees with the germline gene, perhaps due to a read error. The chain links TRBV4-2 to TRBJ2-1; 8 bases map to TRBD2. Germline V lookup: CDR1 LGHNA, CDR2 YNFKEQ. CDR3 length: 14 amino acids. The CDR3 reads CAGSQPTSDNEQFF. In nucleotides, the CDR3 is TGTGCCGGCAGTCAGCCGACTAGCGACAATGAGCAGTTCTTC.

V gene TRBV2 combines with J gene TRBJ2-7, with 7 bases that match TRBD2. Per the germline V gene, CDR1 is SNHLY and CDR2 is FYNNEI. This CDR3 is 13 amino acids long. V shed 7 bases, J shed 2 bases, and the junction held 5 bases outside the gene matches. As DNA, the CDR3 is TGTGCCAGCACGACCCGGGGGGCCTACGAGCAGTACTTC. It encodes CASTTRGAYEQYF.

Comments on this clonotype: The junction and the germline gene differ at one end; a read error may be behind it. This chain uses TRBV11-2 with TRBJ2-1; D call uncertain. Germline values: CDR1 SGHAT, CDR2 FQNNGV. This CDR3 is built from 17 residues. CDR3 protein: CASSFTPLRSSHNEQFF. Written as DNA, the CDR3 is TGTGCCAGCAGCTTTACCCCATTGAGGAGCTCCCACAATGAGCAATTCTTC. The full variable domain, completed using reference TRBV11-2 and TRBJ2-1, is EAGVAQSPRYKIIEKRQSVAFWCNPISGHATLYWYQQILGQGPKLLIQFQNNGVVDDSQLPKDRFSAERLKGVDSTLKIQPAKLEDSAVYLCASSFTPLRSSHNEQFFGPGTRLTVL.

V usage is TRBV29-1 and J usage is TRBJ1-1, with D maybe TRBD1 (6 bases). This CDR3 contains 13 residues. Germline V gives CDR1 SQVTM, CDR2 ANQGSEA. The DNA of the CDR3 is TGCAACGTCGCCGGGTCAGGGGACACTGAAGCTTTCTTT. Amino acids: CNVAGSGDTEAFF. The complete variable domain, with remaining parts taken from reference TRBV29-1 and TRBJ1-1, reads SAVISQKPSRDICQRGTSLTIQCQVDSQVTMMFWYRQQPGQSLTLIATANQGSEATYESGFVIDKFPISRPNLTFSTLTVSNMSPEDSSIYLCNVAGSGDTEAFFGQGTRLTVV.

To note about this clonotype: A junction boundary mismatches the germline segment, possibly from a read error. The CDR3 region is CSLRTGGPYSEHFF. CDR3 sequence (DNA): TGCAGCTTGAGGACAGGGGGACCCTACAGTGAACACTTCTTT. This chain links TRBV29-1 with TRBJ2-1; TRBD1 aligns across 10 bases. CDR3 size: 14 residues. Per germline, CDR1 SQVTM and CDR2 ANQGSEA.

This clonotype was seen a few times. The J gene is TRBJ2-1, the V gene TRBV20-1; D gene unclear. V was pared by 2 bases and J by 3 bases, with 11 bases between. Germline CDR1 is DFQATT and CDR2 is SNEGSKA (reference sequence). This CDR3 comprises 14 residues. CDR3 amino acids: CSARWWRRYNEQFF. The CDR3 region has the DNA TGCAGTGCTAGATGGTGGCGGCGCTACAATGAGCAGTTCTTC.

About this clonotype: Possible read error: a much larger clone is one base away. V gene TRBV28 combines with J gene TRBJ1-1; 7 nucleotides match TRBD1. The germline V gene has CDR1 MDHEN and CDR2 SYDVKM. The CDR3 contains 13 residues. The CDR3 loop reads CVSTDRVATEAFF. CDR3 nucleotides: TGTGTCAGCACCGACAGGGTAGCCACTGAAGCTTTCTTT.

This sequence joins TRBV6-6 and TRBJ2-7; TRBD2 aligns across 8 bases. This CDR3 is built from 17 residues. Germline loops: CDR1 MNHNY, CDR2 SVGAGI (reference sequence). The V and J ends lost 0 bases and 2 bases, in that order; junction bases with no gene match: 9. CDR3 residues: CASSYSWATSGTYEQYF. CDR3 coding DNA: TGTGCCAGCAGTTACTCGTGGGCAACTAGCGGAACCTACGAGCAGTACTTC.

This clonotype was seen only a few times. The rearrangement uses TRBV7-9 and TRBJ2-3; TRBD2 agrees at 11 bases. Trimming at V came to 5 bases and at J to 3 bases, leaving 4 bases not matched to a gene. The germline CDR1 and CDR2 sequences are SEHNR and FQNEAQ (reference sequence). This CDR3 contains 15 residues. DNA of the CDR3: TGTGCCAGCAGCGCGACTAGCGGGACGACAGATACGCAGTATTTT. Translation: CASSATSGTTDTQYF.

This rearrangement joins TRBV12-3 or TRBV12-4 to TRBJ2-7; D remains ambiguous. Trimming cost V 3 bases and J 3 bases, with 9 bases left between them. The CDR3 is made up of 13 amino acids. As DNA, the CDR3 is TGTGCCAGCAGTTTCGGGTCCAGCTACGAGCAGTACTTC. Translating gives CASSFGSSYEQYF.

Note on this clonotype: One end of the junction fails to match germline, which may point to a read error. The CDR3 loop reads CASSPLSGISSYKQYF. The CDR3 coding sequence is TGCGCCAGCAGCCCCCTTAGCGGGATTTCCTCCTACAAGCAGTACTTC. V and J are TRBV5-1 and TRBJ2-7; TRBD2 aligns across 8 bases. The CDR3 is 16 residues long. CDR1 is SGHRS and CDR2 is YFSETQ in the germline V gene.

The V gene is TRBV11-3, the J gene TRBJ2-3, with D unclear. The CDR3 length is 14 residues. The germline V gene encodes CDR1 SGHNT and CDR2 YENEEA. V was cut by 4 bases and J by 2 bases, with 10 bases left in between. For the CDR3, the DNA is TGTGCCAGCAGCTACCGCCCTGTCACAGATACGCAGTATTTT. Protein: CASSYRPVTDTQYF.

This clonotype has just a few counts. The chain joins TRBV19 to TRBJ2-2; 8 bases map to TRBD2. This CDR3 spans 16 amino acids. The ends lost 4 bases at V and 0 bases at J; junction bases unmatched: 4. Germline CDR1 LNHDA, CDR2 SQIVND (reference sequence). The CDR3 loop reads CASSTQTSANTGELFF. The CDR3 DNA is TGTGCCAGTAGTACTCAGACTAGCGCGAACACCGGGGAGCTGTTTTTT.

This clonotype turned up a few times. A much larger clone sits a single nucleotide away, making a read error possible. In DNA, the CDR3 is TGCAGCGTTTTGACCCCATTACAGGTGGGGCGTAGGGATGAGCAGCTCTTC. This sequence encodes CSVLTPLQVGRRDEQLF. V usage is TRBV29-1 and J usage is TRBJ2-1, with D possibly matching TRBD1 (5 bases). The CDR3 loop spans 17 amino acids. Germline assignment: CDR1 SQVTM and CDR2 ANQGSEA.

The sample holds many counts of this clonotype. V usage is TRBV29-1 and J usage is TRBJ1-1, with D possibly being TRBD1 (6 bases). The CDR3 is made up of 13 amino acids. Looked up from germline, CDR1 is SQVTM and CDR2 is ANQGSEA. Trimming removed 7 bases from V and 2 bases from J, with 14 bases in between. The CDR3 sequence is CSGKRTVNTEAFF. The DNA of the CDR3 is TGCAGCGGTAAACGGACAGTTAACACTGAAGCTTTCTTT.

The V call is TRBV29-1, the J call TRBJ2-3; 7 bases map to TRBD1. The length of the CDR3 is 14 residues. With V trimmed by 3 bases and J by 2 bases, 5 bases remained unmatched. CDR1 is SQVTM and CDR2 is ANQGSEA in the germline V gene. This CDR3 is CSVEDRTPTDTQYF. As DNA, the CDR3 is TGCAGCGTTGAGGACAGGACTCCCACAGATACGCAGTATTTT.

Points on this clonotype: A much larger clone sits a single nucleotide away, making a read error possible. This chain links TRBV5-4 with TRBJ1-1; possible D gene TRBD1, 5 bases. This CDR3 has 14 amino acids. Germline V gene sequence: CDR1 SGHNT, CDR2 YYREEE (reference sequence). CDR3 DNA sequence: TGTGTCAGCAGCCCTTGGGGCTTCAACACTGAAGCTTTCTTT. Translation: CVSSPWGFNTEAFF.

The chain has TRBV12-3 or TRBV12-4 and TRBJ2-4, with D perhaps matching TRBD1 (5 bases). The CDR3 covers 17 residues. V lost 5 bases and J lost 7, with 24 bases in between. DNA of the CDR3: TGTGCCAGCAGTCCTGGGGCTGGTAGAAACTCTTGGAACATTCAGTACTTC. Amino acid sequence: CASSPGAGRNSWNIQYF.

Concerning this clonotype: The junction differs from germline at one of its ends, possibly a read error. The genes are TRBV6-1 and TRBJ2-4; tentative D call: TRBD2 (7 bases). There are 16 residues in the CDR3. Germline V gene data show CDR1 as MNHNS and CDR2 as SASEGT. Here the CDR3 DNA reads TGTGCCAGCACTCGAGGGGGGGAGCTAGCCAAAAACATTCATTACTTC. It translates to CASTRGGELAKNIHYF.

As concerns this clonotype: Germline is not matched at one junction end, which may reflect a read error. The chain employs TRBV11-2 and TRBJ2-1; 10 positions agree with TRBD2. Germline-derived CDR1 and CDR2 are SGHAT and FQNNGV. The CDR3 runs to 17 residues. CDR3 DNA: TGTGCCAGTAGCTTAGGTCTAGCAGCGGGAGGGCCGAATGAGCAGTTCTTC. Protein sequence: CASSLGLAAGGPNEQFF.